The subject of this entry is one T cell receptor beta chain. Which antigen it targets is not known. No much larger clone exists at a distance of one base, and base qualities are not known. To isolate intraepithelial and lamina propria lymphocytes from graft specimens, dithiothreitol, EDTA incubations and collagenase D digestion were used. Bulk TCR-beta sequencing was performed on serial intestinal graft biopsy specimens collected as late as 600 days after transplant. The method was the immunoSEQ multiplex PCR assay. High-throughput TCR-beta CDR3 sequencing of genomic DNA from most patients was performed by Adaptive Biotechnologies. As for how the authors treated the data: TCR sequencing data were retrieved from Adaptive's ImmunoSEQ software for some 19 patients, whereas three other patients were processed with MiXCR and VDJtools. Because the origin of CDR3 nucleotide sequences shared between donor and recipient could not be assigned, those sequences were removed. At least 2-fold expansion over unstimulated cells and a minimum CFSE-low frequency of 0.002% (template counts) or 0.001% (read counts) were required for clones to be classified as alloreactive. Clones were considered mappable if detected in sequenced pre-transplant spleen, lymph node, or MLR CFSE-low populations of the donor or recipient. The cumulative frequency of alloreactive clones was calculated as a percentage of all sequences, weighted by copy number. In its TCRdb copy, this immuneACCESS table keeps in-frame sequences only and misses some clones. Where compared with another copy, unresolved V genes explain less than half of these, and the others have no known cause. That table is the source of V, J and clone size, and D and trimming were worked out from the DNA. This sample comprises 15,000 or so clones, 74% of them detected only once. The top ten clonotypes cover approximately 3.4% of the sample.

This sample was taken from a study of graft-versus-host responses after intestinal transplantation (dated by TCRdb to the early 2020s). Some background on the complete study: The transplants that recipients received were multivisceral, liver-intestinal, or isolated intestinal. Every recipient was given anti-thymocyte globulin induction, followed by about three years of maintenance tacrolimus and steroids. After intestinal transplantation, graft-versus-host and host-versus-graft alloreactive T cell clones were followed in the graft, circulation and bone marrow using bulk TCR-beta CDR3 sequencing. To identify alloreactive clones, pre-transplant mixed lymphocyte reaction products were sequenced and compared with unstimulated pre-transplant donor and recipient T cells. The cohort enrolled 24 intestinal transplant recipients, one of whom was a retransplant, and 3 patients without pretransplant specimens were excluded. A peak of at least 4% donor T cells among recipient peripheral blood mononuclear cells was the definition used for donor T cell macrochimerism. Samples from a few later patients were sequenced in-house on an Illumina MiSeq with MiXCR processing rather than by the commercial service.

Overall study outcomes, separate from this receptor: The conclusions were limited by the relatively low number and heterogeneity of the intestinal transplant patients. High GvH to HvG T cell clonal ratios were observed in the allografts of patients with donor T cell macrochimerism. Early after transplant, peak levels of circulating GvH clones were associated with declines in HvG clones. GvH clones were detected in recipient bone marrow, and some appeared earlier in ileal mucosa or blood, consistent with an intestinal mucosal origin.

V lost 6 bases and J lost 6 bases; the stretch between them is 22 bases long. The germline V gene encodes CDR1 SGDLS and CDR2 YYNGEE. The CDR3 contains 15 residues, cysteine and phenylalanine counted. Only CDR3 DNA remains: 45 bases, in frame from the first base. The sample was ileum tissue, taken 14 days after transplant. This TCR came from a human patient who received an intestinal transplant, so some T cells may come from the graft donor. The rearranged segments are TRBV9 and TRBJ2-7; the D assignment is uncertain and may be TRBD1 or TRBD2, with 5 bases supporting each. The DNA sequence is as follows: TGTGCCAGCACTGTTTTGGGGACGAAACGAGGCGAGCAGTACTTC. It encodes CASTVLGTKRGEQYF.